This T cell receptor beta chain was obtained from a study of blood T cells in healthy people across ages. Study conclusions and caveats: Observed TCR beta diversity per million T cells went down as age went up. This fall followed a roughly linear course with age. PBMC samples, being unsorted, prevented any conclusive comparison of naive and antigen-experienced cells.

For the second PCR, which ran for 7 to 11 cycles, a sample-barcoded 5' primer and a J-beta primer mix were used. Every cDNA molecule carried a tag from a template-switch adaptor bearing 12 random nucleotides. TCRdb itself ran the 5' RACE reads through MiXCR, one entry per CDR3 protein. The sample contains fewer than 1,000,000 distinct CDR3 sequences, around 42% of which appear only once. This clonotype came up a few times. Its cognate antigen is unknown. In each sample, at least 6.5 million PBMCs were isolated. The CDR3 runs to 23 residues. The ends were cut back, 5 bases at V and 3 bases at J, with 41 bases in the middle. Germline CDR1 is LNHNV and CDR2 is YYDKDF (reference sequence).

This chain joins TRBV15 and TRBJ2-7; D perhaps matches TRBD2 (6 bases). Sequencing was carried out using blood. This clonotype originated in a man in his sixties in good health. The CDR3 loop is CATSPSRSRNQGRLVPRGYEQYF. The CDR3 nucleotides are TGTGCCACCAGCCCCTCCCGGTCCCGAAATCAAGGAAGACTAGTCCCGAGAGGCTACGAGCAGTACTTC.